This T cell receptor beta chain emerged from a study of shared clonotypes between healthy human individuals. TCRdb's copy holds only in-frame clones and misses some; the assay was immunoSEQ multiplex PCR. This sample carries a few hundred thousand clones, approximately 97% of them seen once, and the ten largest clones take 0.055% to 0.07%. The V gene lost 3 bases and the J gene lost 4 bases, with 9 bases spanning the gap. This CDR3 is 13 amino acids long. Per the germline V gene, CDR1 is SNHLY and CDR2 is FYNNEI. This clonotype was obtained from a woman aged 25 to 45 in good health. The sequenced sample consisted of naive CD4+ T cells sorted from blood. Subset reported: CD45RA+ positively selected. V usage is TRBV2 and J usage is TRBJ1-1, with D uncertain. The CDR3 sequence: CASSDGDSTEAFF. CDR3 coding DNA: TGTGCCAGCAGTGACGGGGATAGCACTGAAGCTTTCTTT.